This TCR beta chain was sequenced for a study of blood T cells in healthy people across ages. The germline V gene has CDR1 SGHTA and CDR2 FQGNSA. V dropped 5 bases and J dropped 9; count of bases not matched to a gene: 5. CDR3 length: 15 amino acids. It was with a sample-barcoded 5' primer and a J-beta primer mix that a second PCR of roughly 7 to 12 cycles was run. TCRdb independently ran MiXCR on the 5' RACE reads; one entry per CDR3 protein. The sample consists of hundreds of thousands of distinct CDR3 sequences, nearly 60% of them appearing once. Sequences were obtained from blood. The clonotype originates from a man between 25 and 39 years old in good health. V gene TRBV7-2 combines with J gene TRBJ1-6, with 12 bases matching TRBD1. The CDR3 DNA follows: TGTGCCAGCAGCGGGACAGGGGGCCACGGTTCACCCCTCCACTTT. This codes for CASSGTGGHGSPLHF.